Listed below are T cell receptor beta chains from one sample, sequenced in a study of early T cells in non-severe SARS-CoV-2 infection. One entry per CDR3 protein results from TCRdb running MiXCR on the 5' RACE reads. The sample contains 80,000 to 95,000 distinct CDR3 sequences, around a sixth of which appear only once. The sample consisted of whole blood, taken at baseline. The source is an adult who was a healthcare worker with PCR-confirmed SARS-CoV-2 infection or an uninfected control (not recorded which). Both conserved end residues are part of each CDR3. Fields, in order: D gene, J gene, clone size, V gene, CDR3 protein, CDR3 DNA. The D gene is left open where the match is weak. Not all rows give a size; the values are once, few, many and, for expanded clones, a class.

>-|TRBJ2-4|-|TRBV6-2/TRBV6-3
CASSYYGPMLAKNIQYF
TGTGCCAGCAGTTACTACGGTCCGATGTTAGCCAAAAACATTCAGTACTTC
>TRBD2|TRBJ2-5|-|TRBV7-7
CASSLGLAAQETQYF
TGTGCCAGCAGCTTAGGCCTAGCGGCCCAAGAGACCCAGTACTTC
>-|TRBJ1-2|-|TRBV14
CASSQDGGYGYTF
TGTGCCAGCAGCCAAGACGGGGGCTATGGCTACACCTTC
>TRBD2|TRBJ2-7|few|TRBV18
CASSPRGLAASNEQYF
TGTGCCAGCTCACCACGCGGACTAGCGGCCTCTAACGAGCAGTACTTC
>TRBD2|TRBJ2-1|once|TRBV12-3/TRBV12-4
CASSTQREGPDGQFF
TGTGCCAGCAGTACGCAGCGGGAGGGACCGGATGGGCAGTTCTTC
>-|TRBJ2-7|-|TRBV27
CASSLGTELSYEQYF
TGTGCCAGCAGTTTGGGGACGGAGCTCTCCTACGAGCAGTACTTC
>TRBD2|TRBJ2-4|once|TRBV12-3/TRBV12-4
CASSLREVKNIQYF
TGTGCCAGCAGTTTGCGGGAGGTCAAAAACATTCAGTACTTC
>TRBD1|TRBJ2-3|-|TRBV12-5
CASGPGTGGTDTQYF
TGTGCTAGTGGTCCAGGGACAGGGGGCACAGATACGCAGTATTTT
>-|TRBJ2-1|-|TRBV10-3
CAISEMRANEQFF
TGTGCCATCAGTGAGATGAGAGCTAATGAGCAGTTCTTC
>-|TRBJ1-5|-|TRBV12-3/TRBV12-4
CASGMNQPQHF
TGTGCCAGCGGAATGAATCAGCCCCAGCATTTT
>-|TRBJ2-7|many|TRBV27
CASSFKGSSYEQYF
TGTGCCAGCAGTTTCAAGGGAAGCTCCTACGAGCAGTACTTC
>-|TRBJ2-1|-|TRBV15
CATSRESASNEQFF
TGTGCCACCAGCAGAGAGTCGGCGAGCAATGAGCAGTTCTTC
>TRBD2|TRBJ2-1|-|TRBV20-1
CSASRKGLELFF
TGCAGTGCTAGCCGGAAAGGACTAGAGCTGTTCTTC
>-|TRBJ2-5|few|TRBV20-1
CSARDKGTGETQYF
TGCAGTGCTAGAGATAAGGGCACGGGAGAGACCCAGTACTTC
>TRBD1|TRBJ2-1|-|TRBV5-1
CATGELQGALNEQFF
TGCGCCACCGGGGAACTACAGGGGGCCCTCAATGAGCAGTTCTTC
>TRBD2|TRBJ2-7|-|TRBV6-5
CASSYFAGDYEQYF
TGTGCCAGCAGTTACTTCGCGGGAGACTACGAGCAGTACTTC
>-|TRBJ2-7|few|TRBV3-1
CASSRRQEFSYEQYF
TGTGCCAGCAGCCGAAGACAGGAATTCTCCTACGAGCAGTACTTC
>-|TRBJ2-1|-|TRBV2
CASSLAVRRVSYNEQFF
TGTGCCAGCAGTCTTGCTGTTCGGCGGGTGTCCTACAATGAGCAGTTCTTC
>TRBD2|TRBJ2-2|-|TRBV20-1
CSARLAGDTGELFF
TGCAGTGCTAGACTAGCGGGAGACACCGGGGAGCTGTTTTTT
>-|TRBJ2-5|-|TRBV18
CASSPGQETQYF
TGTGCCAGCTCACCAGGACAAGAGACCCAGTACTTC
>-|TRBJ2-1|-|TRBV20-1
CSASLLVGRNEQFF
TGCAGTGCTAGCCTGCTAGTCGGGCGGAATGAGCAGTTCTTC
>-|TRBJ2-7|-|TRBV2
CASSERSAYEQYF
TGTGCCAGCAGTGAACGGTCCGCCTACGAGCAGTACTTC
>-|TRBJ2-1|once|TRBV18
CASSPPSPHDEQFF
TGTGCCAGCTCACCACCTAGCCCCCACGATGAGCAGTTCTTC
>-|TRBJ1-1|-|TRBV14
CASSQEPGNTEAFF
TGTGCCAGCAGCCAAGAACCAGGGAACACTGAAGCTTTCTTT
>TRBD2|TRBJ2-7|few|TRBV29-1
CSVWLAGLYEQYF
TGCAGCGTTTGGCTAGCGGGTCTCTACGAGCAGTACTTC
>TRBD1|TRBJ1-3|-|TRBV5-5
CASSGTGIHTIYF
TGTGCCAGCAGCGGGACAGGGATTCACACCATATATTTT
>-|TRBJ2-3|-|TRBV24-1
CATRARDGYTDTQYF
TGTGCCACCAGGGCCCGGGACGGATACACAGATACGCAGTATTTT
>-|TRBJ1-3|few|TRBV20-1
CSAQRGDSGNTIYF
TGCAGTGCGCAGAGGGGGGACTCTGGAAACACCATATATTTT
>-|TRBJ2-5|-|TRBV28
CASGGETQYF
TGTGCCAGCGGGGGCGAGACCCAGTACTTC
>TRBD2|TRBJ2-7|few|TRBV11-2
CASSPRRETMFHEQYF
TGTGCCAGCAGCCCCCGGCGGGAGACCATGTTCCACGAGCAGTACTTC
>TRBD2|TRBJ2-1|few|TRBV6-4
CASSEIGLAGADEQFF
TGTGCCAGCAGTGAAATCGGACTAGCGGGAGCTGATGAGCAGTTCTTC
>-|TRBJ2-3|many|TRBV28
CASSFDTYTDTQYF
TGTGCCAGCAGTTTCGACACATACACAGATACGCAGTATTTT
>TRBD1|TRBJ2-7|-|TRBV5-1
CASSRDRHYEQYF
TGCGCCAGCAGCCGGGACAGACATTACGAGCAGTACTTC
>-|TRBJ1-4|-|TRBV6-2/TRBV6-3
CASSYSFGTPEKLFF
TGTGCCAGCAGTTACTCCTTCGGGACACCAGAAAAACTGTTTTTT
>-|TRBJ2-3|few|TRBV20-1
CSATLERTDTQYF
TGCAGTGCTACTCTAGAGCGCACAGATACGCAGTATTTT
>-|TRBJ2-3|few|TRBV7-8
CASSLFLRERTDTQYF
TGTGCCAGCAGCTTATTTCTTCGGGAGCGCACAGATACGCAGTATTTT
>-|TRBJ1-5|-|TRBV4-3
CASSQDRDQPQHF
TGCGCCAGCAGCCAAGATCGGGATCAGCCCCAGCATTTT
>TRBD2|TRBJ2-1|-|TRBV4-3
CASSRGLAGTYNEQFF
TGCGCCAGCAGCCGAGGACTAGCGGGAACCTACAATGAGCAGTTCTTC
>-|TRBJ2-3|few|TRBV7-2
CASSRTYPDTQYF
TGTGCCAGCAGCCGGACTTACCCAGATACGCAGTATTTT
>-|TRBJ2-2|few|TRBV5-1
CASSGGAPNTGELFF
TGCGCCAGCAGCGGGGGGGCCCCGAACACCGGGGAGCTGTTTTTT